The clone carrying this T cell receptor beta chain was counted only a few times. Its antigen remains unidentified. Described time point: patch test 2, 6 weeks after DPC sensitization. Treatment in this sample: therapeutic diphenylcyclopropenone sensitization with weekly scalp DPC. Ahead of applying each patch test, blood was sampled. The V gene lost 4 bases and the J gene lost 4 bases, with 22 bases spanning the gap. This CDR3 contains 18 residues. Germline V gene sequence: CDR1 SGHTA, CDR2 FQGNSA. The sample comes from a study of human T cells and chemical hapten exposure. Study in general: Each week of the roughly 23-week study, patients had diphenylcyclopropenone applied to the scalp. Patch tests containing 0.01% DPC, applied to the upper back, were read at 6 days.

Study observations and caveats: Donor immune responses may differ from healthy people's, since all donors had alopecia.

TCRdb fed the RACE reads into MiXCR, producing one record per CDR3 protein. The data show around 67,000 distinct CDR3 sequences, 8.5% to 9% seen once. The material was whole blood, obtained in connection with sensitization to the hapten diphenylcyclopropenone (DPC). This receptor was identified in a woman aged 50 to 60 with alopecia areata. Some clones in this sample may be carry-over from other donors' samples. The genes are TRBV7-2 and TRBJ2-2; D is perhaps TRBD2 (8 bases). CDR3 sequence reads: CASSSGGGWDRATGELFF. Written as DNA, the CDR3 is TGTGCCAGCAGCTCGGGGGGGGGTTGGGACAGAGCCACCGGGGAGCTGTTTTTT.